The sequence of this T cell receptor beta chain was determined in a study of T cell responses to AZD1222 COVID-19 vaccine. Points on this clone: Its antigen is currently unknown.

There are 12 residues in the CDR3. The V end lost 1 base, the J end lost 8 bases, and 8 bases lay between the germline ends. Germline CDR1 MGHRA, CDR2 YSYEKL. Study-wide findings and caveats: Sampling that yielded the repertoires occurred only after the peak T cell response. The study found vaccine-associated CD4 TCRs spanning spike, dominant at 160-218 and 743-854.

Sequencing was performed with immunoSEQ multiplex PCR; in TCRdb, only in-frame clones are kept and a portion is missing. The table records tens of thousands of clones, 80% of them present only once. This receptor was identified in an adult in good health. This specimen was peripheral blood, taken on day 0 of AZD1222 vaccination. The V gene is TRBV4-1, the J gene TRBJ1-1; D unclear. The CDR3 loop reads CASSQGLTEAFF. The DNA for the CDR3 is TGCGCCAGCAGCCAAGGTCTGACAGAAGCTTTCTTT.